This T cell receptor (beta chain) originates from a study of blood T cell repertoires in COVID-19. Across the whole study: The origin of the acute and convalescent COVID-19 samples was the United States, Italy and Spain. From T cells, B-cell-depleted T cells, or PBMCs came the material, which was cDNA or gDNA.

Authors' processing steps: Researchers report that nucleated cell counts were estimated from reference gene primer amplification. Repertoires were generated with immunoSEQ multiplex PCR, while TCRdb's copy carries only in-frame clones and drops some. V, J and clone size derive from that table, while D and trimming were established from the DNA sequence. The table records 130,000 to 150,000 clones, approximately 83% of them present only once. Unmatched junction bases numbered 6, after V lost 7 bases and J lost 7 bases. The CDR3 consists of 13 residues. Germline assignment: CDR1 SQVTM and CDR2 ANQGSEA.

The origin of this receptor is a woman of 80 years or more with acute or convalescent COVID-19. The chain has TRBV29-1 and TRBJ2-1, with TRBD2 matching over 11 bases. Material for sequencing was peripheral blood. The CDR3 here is CSGLAGYMNEQFF. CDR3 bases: TGCAGCGGACTAGCGGGGTACATGAATGAGCAGTTCTTC.